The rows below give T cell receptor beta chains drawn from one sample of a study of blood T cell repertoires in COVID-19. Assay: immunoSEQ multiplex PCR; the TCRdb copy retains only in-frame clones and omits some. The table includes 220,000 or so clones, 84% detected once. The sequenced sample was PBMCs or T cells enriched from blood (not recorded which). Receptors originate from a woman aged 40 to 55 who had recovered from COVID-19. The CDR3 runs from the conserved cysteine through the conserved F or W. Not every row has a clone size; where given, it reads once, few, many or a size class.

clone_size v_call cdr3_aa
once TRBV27 CASMDPGMNTEAFF
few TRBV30 CASVGQTGVGYTF
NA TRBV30 CAWSVGHRYEQYF
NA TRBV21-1 CASSKAASGSTTDTQYF
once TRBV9 CASSNAYRGRGSPLHF
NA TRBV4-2 CASSQDPPPNQNIQYF
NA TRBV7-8 CASSSIRGPLGGYTF
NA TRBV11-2 CASSLLAGSSYNEQFF
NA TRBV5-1 CASRSVVNEQFF
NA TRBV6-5 CASSHTSGTFWTQYF
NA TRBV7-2 CASSSPKDRFYGYTF
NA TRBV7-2 CASSSRASTSTDTQYF
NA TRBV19 CASSSAGLAGVGRETQYF
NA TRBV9 CASSFQSSYTGELFF
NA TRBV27 CASSPPGTGVETQYF
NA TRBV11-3 CASSLGLPWREKLFF
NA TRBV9 CASSLGLADLTDTQYF
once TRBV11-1 CASRSRGTGELFF
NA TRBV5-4 CASSLAGTPGYGYTF
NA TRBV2 CASLTFSTEAFF
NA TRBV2 CASSSTGGAGNQPQHF
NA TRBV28 CASSSPRDSPFEAFF
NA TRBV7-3 CASSSPDRGQFVAFF
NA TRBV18 CASSPRTTGENNYGYTF
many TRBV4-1 CASSSGTSDYTYEQFF
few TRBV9 CASRRQGDRTGELFF
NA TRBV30 CAWSVEHNGYTF
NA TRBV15 CATSRVPQEGNQPQHF
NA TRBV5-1 CASSTGTANTEAFF
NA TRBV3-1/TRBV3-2 CASSQSTGRGYGYTF
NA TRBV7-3 CASSSYSGYF
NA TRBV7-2 CASSLGDRRNTEAFF
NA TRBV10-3 CAIRGESNTEAFF
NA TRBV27 CASSFLGGLNTEAFF
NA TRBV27 CASRSRGTGVQPQHF
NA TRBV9 CASSVEDSPSSPLHF
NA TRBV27 CASSLGTQIPQYF
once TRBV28 CASSPTKAGEIGYTF
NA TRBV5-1 CASSFKQETQYF
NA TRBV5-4 CASSLPGGNEKLFF
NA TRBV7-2 CASSQGGHNEQFF
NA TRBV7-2 CASRTVDSPLHF